Each of the 16 T cell receptor beta chains below was sequenced from the same sample in a study of blood T cell repertoires in COVID-19. The data were produced by immunoSEQ multiplex PCR, yet TCRdb's version contains in-frame clones alone and is incomplete. Seen here are about 150,000 clones, approximately 91% observed once, and the top ten hold more than 2%. The specimen was peripheral blood. These receptors were collected from a woman between 65 and 79 years old with acute or convalescent COVID-19.

The chain is built from TRBV11-2 and TRBJ1-1; the match to TRBD1 covers 8 bases. The CDR3 has 18 amino acids. Germline V lookup: CDR1 SGHAT, CDR2 FQNNGV. V was clipped by 4 bases and J by 2 bases; unmatched bases: 15. The CDR3 DNA is TGTGCCAGCAGCTCCCGGCGGACAGGGCGGGGTGCAAACACTGAAGCTTTCTTT. Translating gives CASSSRRTGRGANTEAFF.

The chain couples TRBV12-5 to TRBJ2-2; D gene unclear. This CDR3 is built from 13 residues. V was pared by 4 bases and J by 2 bases, with 5 bases between. CDR1 is LGHNT and CDR2 is FRNRAP in the germline V gene. The CDR3 nucleotides read TGTGCTAGTGGTTGGAGTAACACCGGGGAGCTGTTTTTT. It specifies CASGWSNTGELFF. Full variable domain (missing parts from reference TRBV12-5 and TRBJ2-2): DARVTQTPRHKVTEMGQEVTMRCQPILGHNTVFWYRQTMMQGLELLAYFRNRAPLDDSGMPKDRFSAEMPDATLATLKIQPSEPRDSAVYFCASGWSNTGELFFGEGSRLTVL.

J is TRBJ1-4 and V is TRBV7-2; 7 nucleotides match TRBD1. Germline V gives CDR1 SGHTA, CDR2 FQGNSA. Unmatched junction bases numbered 2, after V lost 4 bases and J lost 0 bases. This CDR3 has 15 amino acids. The CDR3 spells CASSSTGATNEKLFF. In nucleotides, the CDR3 is TGTGCCAGCAGCTCAACAGGGGCAACTAATGAAAAACTGTTTTTT.

The chain uses TRBV7-3 and TRBJ2-3; tentative D call: TRBD2 (5 bases). The V and J ends lost 4 bases and 3 bases respectively, with 11 bases between them. This CDR3 comprises 14 residues. The germline gives CDR1 SGHTA, CDR2 FQGTGA. CDR3 in amino acids: CASSSPDLTDTQYF. The CDR3 coding sequence is TGTGCCAGCAGCTCCCCGGACTTGACAGATACGCAGTATTTT.

The chain employs TRBV4-2 and TRBJ2-1; D not certain. Trimming pared 3 bases from V and 10 bases from J, leaving 10 bases between. This CDR3 is built from 12 residues. CDR1 and CDR2 (germline): LGHNA, YNFKEQ. The CDR3, as DNA: TGTGCCAGCAGCCACGCCACGCGGGAGCAGTTCTTC. Translating gives CASSHATREQFF.

The genes are TRBV11-3 and TRBJ2-2, with TRBD1 matching 8 bases. V was pared by 6 bases and J by 2 bases, with 8 bases of the junction left unmatched. The CDR3 has 16 residues. Germline CDR1 is SGHNT and CDR2 is YENEEA. The CDR3 nucleotides are TGTGCCAGCAGTCCAGGACAGGGAGGAAACACCGGGGAGCTGTTTTTT. Residues: CASSPGQGGNTGELFF.

J is TRBJ2-3 and V is TRBV5-4; 8 bases are a match to TRBD1. CDR3 length: 14 amino acids. V shed 3 bases, J shed 3 bases, and the junction held 3 bases outside the gene matches. The germline gives CDR1 SGHNT, CDR2 YYREEE (reference sequence). CDR3 region: CASSSQGATDTQYF. CDR3 coding DNA: TGTGCCAGCAGCTCGCAGGGGGCAACAGATACGCAGTATTTT.

Turning to this clone: Within the sample, other DNA sequences also encode this same CDR3. The rearrangement links TRBV12-3 or TRBV12-4 to TRBJ1-1; 8 bases align to TRBD1. CDR3 size: 13 residues. J gave up 3 bases and V 6 bases, and 3 bases lay outside the gene matches. CDR3 DNA: TGTGCCAGCAGCCGACAGGGGTACACTGAAGCTTTCTTT. Residues: CASSRQGYTEAFF.

V usage is TRBV9 and J usage is TRBJ1-2; D gene ambiguous. Germline CDR1 SGDLS, CDR2 YYNGEE. V was pared by 3 bases and J by 8 bases, with 11 bases between. The CDR3 covers 12 residues. CDR3 protein: CASSAGGTGYTF. In DNA form, the CDR3 reads TGTGCCAGCAGCGCGGGAGGTACCGGCTACACCTTC.

The chain combines TRBV19 with TRBJ1-3; D perhaps matches TRBD1 (5 bases). There are 14 residues in the CDR3. V lost 9 bases and J 2 bases, leaving 14 bases between the germline ends. Germline V gene sequence: CDR1 LNHDA, CDR2 SQIVND (reference sequence). The CDR3 is CASGMTATGNTIYF. In DNA, the CDR3 is TGTGCCAGCGGTATGACAGCAACTGGAAACACCATATATTTT.

This chain uses TRBV4-3 with TRBJ2-1; TRBD1 is a possible D gene (6 bases). Trimming removed 4 bases from V and 7 bases from J, with 11 bases in between. Germline-derived CDR1 and CDR2 are LGHNA and YSLEER. The length of the CDR3 is 13 residues. CDR3 bases: TGCGCCAGCAGCCGGAAACAGGGTAATGAGCAGTTCTTC. Protein: CASSRKQGNEQFF.

The genes are TRBV2 and TRBJ2-2; 8 nucleotides align to TRBD1. The germline CDR1 and CDR2 sequences are SNHLY and FYNNEI. The CDR3 consists of 15 residues. With 6 bases clipped from V and 4 bases from J, the junction kept 7 bases outside the gene matches. The CDR3 sequence is CASRRQGAGTGELFF. CDR3 nucleotides: TGTGCCAGCAGGCGCCAGGGGGCAGGCACCGGGGAGCTGTTTTTT.

The CDR3 protein is CAARQANTGELFF. The CDR3 coding sequence is TGTGCTGCCCGGCAGGCAAACACCGGGGAGCTGTTTTTT. V and J are TRBV19 and TRBJ2-2; D not resolved. The CDR3 extends over 13 amino acids. Looked up from germline, CDR1 is LNHDA and CDR2 is SQIVND (reference sequence).

V and J are TRBV4-1 and TRBJ2-7, with 8 nucleotides matching TRBD2. Trimming cost V 0 bases and J 4 bases; bases outside gene matches: 5. The length of the CDR3 is 15 residues. Germline assignment: CDR1 MGHRA and CDR2 YSYEKL. CDR3 region: CASSQEDSGGYEQYV. The DNA for the CDR3 is TGCGCCAGCAGCCAAGAAGACAGCGGGGGTTACGAGCAGTACGTC.

The genes are TRBV14 and TRBJ1-4; TRBD1 matches 11 bases. Trimming removed 4 bases from V and 2 bases from J; junction bases left unmatched: 9. Germline loops: CDR1 SGHDN, CDR2 FVKESK. The CDR3 has 18 amino acids. This CDR3 reads CASSRRTGGAGTNEKLFF. CDR3 in DNA: TGTGCCAGCAGCCGCCGGACAGGGGGCGCCGGTACTAATGAAAAACTGTTTTTT.

The CDR3 protein is CSVRGWNEQYF. CDR3 sequence (DNA): TGCAGCGTCAGGGGTTGGAACGAGCAGTACTTC. J is TRBJ2-7 and V is TRBV29-1; maybe TRBD1 (6 bases). The V gene's germline CDR1 is SQVTM and CDR2 ANQGSEA. The germline V and J ends were trimmed by 6 bases and 5 bases, with 11 bases remaining between them. CDR3 length: 11 amino acids.